This T cell receptor (beta chain) comes out of a study of blood T cell repertoires in COVID-19. Study-level information: The analysed material was cDNA or gDNA that came from T cells, B-cell-depleted T cells, or PBMCs.

The authors' processing: Amplifying reference gene primers gave estimates of nucleated cell counts. Sequencing was performed with immunoSEQ multiplex PCR; in TCRdb, only in-frame clones are kept and a portion is missing. V and J calls and clone size are those listed in that table; D and trimming were worked out from the DNA. In the table there are around 190,000 clones, 80% to 90% of which are singletons. Germline CDR1 is ENHRY and CDR2 is SYGVKD. The CDR3 has 15 residues. V lost 4 bases to trimming and J lost 4 bases, with 16 bases between them. V gene TRBV10-3 combines with J gene TRBJ1-1, with D perhaps TRBD1 (6 bases). Sequencing was done on a sample of peripheral blood. The clonotype comes from an elderly woman with acute or convalescent COVID-19. The CDR3, as DNA: TGTGCCATCAGTGGACCGAGGGGGGGGAGCACTGAAGCTTTCTTT. Translated, it gives CAISGPRGGSTEAFF.